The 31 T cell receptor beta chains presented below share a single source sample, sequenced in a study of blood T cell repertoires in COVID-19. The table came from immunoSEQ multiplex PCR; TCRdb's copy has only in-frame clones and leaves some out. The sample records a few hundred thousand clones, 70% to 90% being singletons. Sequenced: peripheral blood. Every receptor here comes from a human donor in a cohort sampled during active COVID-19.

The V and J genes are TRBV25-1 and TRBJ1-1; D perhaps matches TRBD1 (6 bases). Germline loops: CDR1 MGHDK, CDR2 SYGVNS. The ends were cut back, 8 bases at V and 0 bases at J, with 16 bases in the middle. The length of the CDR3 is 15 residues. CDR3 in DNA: TGTGCCAGCGTGGCAGGGGCAAGCATGAACACTGAAGCTTTCTTT. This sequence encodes CASVAGASMNTEAFF.

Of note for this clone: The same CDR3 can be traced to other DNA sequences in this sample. The CDR3 sequence: CASSRGNQPQHF. The CDR3 nucleotides are TGTGCCAGCAGTCGGGGCAATCAGCCCCAGCATTTT. This chain joins TRBV3-1 (or the pseudogene TRBV3-2) and TRBJ1-5; D is undetermined. V was trimmed by 6 bases and J by 2 bases, leaving 5 bases between them. Germline CDR1 LGHDT, CDR2 YNNKEL (reference sequence). CDR3 length: 12 amino acids.

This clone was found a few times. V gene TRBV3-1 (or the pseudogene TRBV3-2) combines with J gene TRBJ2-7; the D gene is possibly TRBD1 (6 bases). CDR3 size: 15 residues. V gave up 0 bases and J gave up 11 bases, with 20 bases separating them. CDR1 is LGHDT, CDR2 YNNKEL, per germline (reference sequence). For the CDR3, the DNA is TGTGCCAGCAGCCAAGATCCACAAGGGGGTCTAAGTAAGTACTTC. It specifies CASSQDPQGGLSKYF.

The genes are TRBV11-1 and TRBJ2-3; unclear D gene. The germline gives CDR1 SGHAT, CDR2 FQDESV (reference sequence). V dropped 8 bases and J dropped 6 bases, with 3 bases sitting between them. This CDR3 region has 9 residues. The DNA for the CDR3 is TGTGCCAGCGCGGATACGCAGTATTTT. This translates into CASADTQYF.

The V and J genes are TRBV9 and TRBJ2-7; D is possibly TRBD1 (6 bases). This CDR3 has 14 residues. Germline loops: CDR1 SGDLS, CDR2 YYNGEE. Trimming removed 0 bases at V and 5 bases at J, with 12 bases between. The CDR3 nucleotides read TGTGCCAGCAGCGTAGCAGGGGATATAAACGAGCAGTACTTC. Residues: CASSVAGDINEQYF.

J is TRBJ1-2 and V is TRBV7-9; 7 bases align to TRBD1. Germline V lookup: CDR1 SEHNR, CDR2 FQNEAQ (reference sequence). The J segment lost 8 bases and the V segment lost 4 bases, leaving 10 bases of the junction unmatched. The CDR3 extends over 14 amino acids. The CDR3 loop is CASSYTGERYGYTF. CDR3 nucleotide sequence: TGTGCCAGCAGCTATACAGGGGAAAGGTACGGCTACACCTTC. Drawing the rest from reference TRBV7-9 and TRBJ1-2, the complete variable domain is DTGVSQNPRHKITKRGQNVTFRCDPISEHNRLYWYRQTLGQGPEFLTYFQNEAQLEKSRLLSDRFSAERPKGSFSTLEIQRTEQGDSAMYLCASSYTGERYGYTFGSGTRLTVV.

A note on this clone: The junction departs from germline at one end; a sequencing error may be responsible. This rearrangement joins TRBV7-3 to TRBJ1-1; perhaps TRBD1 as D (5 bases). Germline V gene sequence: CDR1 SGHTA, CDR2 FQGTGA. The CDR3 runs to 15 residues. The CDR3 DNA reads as TGTGCCAGCGGCTTGTGGGGGGTACCGAACACTGAAGCTTTCTTT. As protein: CASGLWGVPNTEAFF.

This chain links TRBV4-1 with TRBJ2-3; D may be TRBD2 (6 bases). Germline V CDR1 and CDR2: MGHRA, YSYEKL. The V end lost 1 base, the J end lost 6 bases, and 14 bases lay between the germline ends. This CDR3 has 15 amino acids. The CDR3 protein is CASSQGTRDSDTQYF. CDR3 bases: TGCGCCAGCAGCCAAGGGACCCGGGACTCGGATACGCAGTATTTT.

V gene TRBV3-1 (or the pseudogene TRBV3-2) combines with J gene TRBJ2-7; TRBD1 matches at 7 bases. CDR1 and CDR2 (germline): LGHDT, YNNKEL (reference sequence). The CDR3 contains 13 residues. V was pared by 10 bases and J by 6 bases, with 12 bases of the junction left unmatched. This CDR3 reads CATRRGQTSEQYF. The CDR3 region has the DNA TGTGCCACCCGTCGGGGACAGACTTCCGAGCAGTACTTC.

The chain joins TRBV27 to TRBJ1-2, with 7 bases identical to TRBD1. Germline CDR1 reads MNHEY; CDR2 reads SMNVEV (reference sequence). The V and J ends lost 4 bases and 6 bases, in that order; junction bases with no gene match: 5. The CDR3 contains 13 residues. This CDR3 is CASSSQGWNGYTF. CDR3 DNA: TGTGCCAGCAGTTCACAGGGGTGGAATGGCTACACCTTC.

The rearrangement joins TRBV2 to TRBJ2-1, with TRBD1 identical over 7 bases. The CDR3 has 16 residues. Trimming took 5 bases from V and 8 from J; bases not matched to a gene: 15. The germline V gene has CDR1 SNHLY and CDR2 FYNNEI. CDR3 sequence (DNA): TGTGCCAGCAGTCTCTCTCCGCCCGGGACAGTTTATGAGCAGTTCTTC. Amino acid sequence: CASSLSPPGTVYEQFF.

CDR3 nucleotides: TGTGCTAGTGGTTTGCCCCCCGGGAACATGAACACTGAAGCTTTCTTT. It specifies CASGLPPGNMNTEAFF. The rearrangement joins TRBV12-5 to TRBJ1-1; D is uncertain. The CDR3 runs 16 residues. With 2 bases removed from V and 0 bases from J, the gap between germline ends came to 13 bases. The germline V gene encodes CDR1 LGHNT and CDR2 FRNRAP.

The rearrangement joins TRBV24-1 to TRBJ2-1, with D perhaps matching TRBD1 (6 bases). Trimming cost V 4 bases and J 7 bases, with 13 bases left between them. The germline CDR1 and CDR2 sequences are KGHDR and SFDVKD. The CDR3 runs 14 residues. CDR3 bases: TGTGCCACCAGTGACCAGGGGCGCTTTAATGAGCAGTTCTTC. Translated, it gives CATSDQGRFNEQFF.

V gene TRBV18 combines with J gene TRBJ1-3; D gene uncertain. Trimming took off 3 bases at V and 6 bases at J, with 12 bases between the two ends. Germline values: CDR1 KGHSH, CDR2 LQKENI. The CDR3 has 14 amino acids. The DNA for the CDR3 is TGTGCCAGCTCACCGAGTCATGTAGAAAACACCATATATTTT. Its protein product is CASSPSHVENTIYF.

This CDR3 is CASSESRGRFTNTGELFF. The CDR3 bases are TGTGCCAGCAGTGAATCCAGGGGGCGTTTCACGAACACCGGGGAGCTGTTTTTT. V usage is TRBV25-1 and J usage is TRBJ2-2, with TRBD1 matching 8 bases. Per germline, CDR1 MGHDK and CDR2 SYGVNS. The CDR3 runs 18 residues. V was pared by 1 base and J by 0 bases, with 7 bases of the junction left unmatched.

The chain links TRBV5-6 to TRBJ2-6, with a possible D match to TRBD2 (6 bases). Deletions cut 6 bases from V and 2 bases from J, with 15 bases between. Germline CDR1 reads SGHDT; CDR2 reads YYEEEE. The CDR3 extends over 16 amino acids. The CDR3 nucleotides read TGTGCCAGCAAATACCCGGGGGTACCTGGGGCCAACGTCCTGACTTTC. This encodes CASKYPGVPGANVLTF.

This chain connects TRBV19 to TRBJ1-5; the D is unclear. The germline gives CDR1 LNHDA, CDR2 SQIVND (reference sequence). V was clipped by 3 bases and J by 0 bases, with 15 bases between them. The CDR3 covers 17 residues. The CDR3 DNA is TGTGCCAGTAGTATCCTCCCCCAGCGGATTAGCAATCAGCCCCAGCATTTT. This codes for CASSILPQRISNQPQHF.

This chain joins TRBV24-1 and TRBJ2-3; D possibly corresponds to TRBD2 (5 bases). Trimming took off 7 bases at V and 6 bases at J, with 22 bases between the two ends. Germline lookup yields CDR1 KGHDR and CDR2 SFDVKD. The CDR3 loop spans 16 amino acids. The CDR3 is CATSLPGLGITDTQYF. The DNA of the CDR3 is TGTGCCACCAGCCTCCCCGGGCTCGGGATTACCGATACGCAGTATTTT.

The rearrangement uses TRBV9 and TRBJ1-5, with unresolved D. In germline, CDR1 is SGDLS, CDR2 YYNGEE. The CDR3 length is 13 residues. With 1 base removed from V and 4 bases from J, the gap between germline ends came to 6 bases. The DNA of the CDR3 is TGTGCCAGCAGCGTAAACTCAAATCAGCCCCAGCATTTT. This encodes CASSVNSNQPQHF.

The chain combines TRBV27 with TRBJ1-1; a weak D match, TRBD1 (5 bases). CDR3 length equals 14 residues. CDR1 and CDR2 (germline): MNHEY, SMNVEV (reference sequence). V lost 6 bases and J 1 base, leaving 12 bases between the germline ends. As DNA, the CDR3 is TGTGCCAGCAGGCAGCCGGGGGGGAACACTGAAGCTTTCTTT. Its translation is CASRQPGGNTEAFF.

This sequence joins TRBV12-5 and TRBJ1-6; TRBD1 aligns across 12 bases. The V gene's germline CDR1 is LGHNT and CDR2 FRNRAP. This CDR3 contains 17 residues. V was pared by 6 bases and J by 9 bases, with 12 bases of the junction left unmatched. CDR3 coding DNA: TGTGCTAGTGGGGGACAGGGGGCGGCTACTCAAGGTTCACCCCTCCACTTT. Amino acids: CASGGQGAATQGSPLHF.

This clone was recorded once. The CDR3 DNA follows: TGTGCCAGCAGCCTAGGACTAGCGGGGATAAACAATGAGCAGTTCTTC. This codes for CASSLGLAGINNEQFF. The chain couples TRBV11-2 to TRBJ2-1, with 12 bases fitting TRBD2. CDR1 SGHAT and CDR2 FQNNGV come from the germline V gene. After removal of 5 bases from V and 5 bases from J, the junction contained 7 bases not matched to a gene. This CDR3 spans 16 amino acids.

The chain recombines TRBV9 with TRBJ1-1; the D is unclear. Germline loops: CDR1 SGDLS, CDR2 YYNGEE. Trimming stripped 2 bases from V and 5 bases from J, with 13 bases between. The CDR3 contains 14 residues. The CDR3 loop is CASSVDVVRTEAFF. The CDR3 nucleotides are TGTGCCAGCAGCGTCGATGTGGTTCGGACTGAAGCTTTCTTT.

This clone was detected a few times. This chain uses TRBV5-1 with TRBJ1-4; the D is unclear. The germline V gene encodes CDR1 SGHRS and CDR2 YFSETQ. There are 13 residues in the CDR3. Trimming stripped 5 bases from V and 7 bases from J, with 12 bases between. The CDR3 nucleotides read TGCGCCAGCAGTGGCGACTTTCGTGAAAAACTGTTTTTT. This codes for CASSGDFREKLFF. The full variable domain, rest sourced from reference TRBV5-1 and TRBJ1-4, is KAGVTQTPRYLIKTRGQQVTLSCSPISGHRSVSWYQQTPGQGLQFLFEYFSETQRNKGNFPGRFSGRQFSNSRSEMNVSTLELGDSALYLCASSGDFREKLFFGSGTQLSVL.

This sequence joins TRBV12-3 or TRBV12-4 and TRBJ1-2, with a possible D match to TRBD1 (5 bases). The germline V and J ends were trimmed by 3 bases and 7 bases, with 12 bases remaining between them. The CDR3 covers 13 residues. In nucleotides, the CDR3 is TGTGCCAGCAGTTTTTCAGGGTTTTCTGGCTACACCTTC. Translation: CASSFSGFSGYTF.

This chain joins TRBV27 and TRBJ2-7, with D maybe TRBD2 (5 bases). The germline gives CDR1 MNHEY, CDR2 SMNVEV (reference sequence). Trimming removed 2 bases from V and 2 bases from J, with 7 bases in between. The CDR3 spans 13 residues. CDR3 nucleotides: TGTGCCAGCAGTTTAGCGGGCCCCTACGAGCAGTACTTC. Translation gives CASSLAGPYEQYF.

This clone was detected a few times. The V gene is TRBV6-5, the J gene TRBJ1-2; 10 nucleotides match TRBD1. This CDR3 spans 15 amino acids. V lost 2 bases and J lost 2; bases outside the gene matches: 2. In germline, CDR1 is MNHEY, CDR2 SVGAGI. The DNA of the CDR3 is TGTGCCAGCAGTTACAGGGACAGGGGAAACTATGGCTACACCTTC. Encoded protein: CASSYRDRGNYGYTF.

The CDR3 is CASSQAGGGGNQPQHF. CDR3 DNA sequence: TGTGCCAGCAGCCAGGCCGGAGGGGGAGGGAATCAGCCCCAGCATTTT. The rearrangement uses TRBV4-2 and TRBJ1-5, with TRBD1 as a possible D gene (6 bases). Trimming cost V 3 bases and J 4 bases, with 16 bases left between them. Germline CDR1 is LGHNA and CDR2 is YNFKEQ. The CDR3 loop spans 16 amino acids.

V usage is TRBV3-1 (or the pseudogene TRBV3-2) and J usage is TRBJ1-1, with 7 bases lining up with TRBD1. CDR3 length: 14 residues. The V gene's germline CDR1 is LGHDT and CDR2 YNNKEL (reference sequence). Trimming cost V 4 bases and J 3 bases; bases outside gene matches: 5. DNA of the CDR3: TGTGCCAGCAGCCGAGGGACAGTCCACACTGAAGCTTTCTTT. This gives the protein CASSRGTVHTEAFF.

The chain's CDR3 is CAWSGVINTEAFF. The CDR3 region has the DNA TGTGCCTGGAGCGGTGTAATTAACACTGAAGCTTTCTTT. The genes are TRBV30 and TRBJ1-1; D gene uncertain. The germline CDR1 and CDR2 sequences are GTSNPN and SVGIG (reference sequence). The CDR3 sequence is 13 residues long. Trimming took off 3 bases at V and 2 bases at J, with 10 bases between the two ends.

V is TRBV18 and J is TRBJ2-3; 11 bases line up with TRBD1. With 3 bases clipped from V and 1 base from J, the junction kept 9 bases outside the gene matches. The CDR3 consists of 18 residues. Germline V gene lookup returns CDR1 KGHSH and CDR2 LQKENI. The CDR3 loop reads CASSPWTGGEWGTDTQYF. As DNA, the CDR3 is TGTGCCAGCTCACCTTGGACAGGGGGCGAATGGGGCACAGATACGCAGTATTTT.